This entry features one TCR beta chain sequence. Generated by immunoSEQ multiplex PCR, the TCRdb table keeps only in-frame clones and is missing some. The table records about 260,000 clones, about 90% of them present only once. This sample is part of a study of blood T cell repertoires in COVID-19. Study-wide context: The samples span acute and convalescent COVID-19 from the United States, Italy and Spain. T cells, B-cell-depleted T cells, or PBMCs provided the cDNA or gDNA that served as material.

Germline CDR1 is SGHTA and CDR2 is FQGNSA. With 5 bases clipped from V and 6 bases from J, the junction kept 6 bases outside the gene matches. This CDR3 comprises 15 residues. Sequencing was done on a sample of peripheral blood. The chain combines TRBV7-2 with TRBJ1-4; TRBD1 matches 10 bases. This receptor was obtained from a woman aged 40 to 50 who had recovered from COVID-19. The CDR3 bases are TGTGCCAGCAGCCTACGGACAGGGGGGGATGAAAAACTGTTTTTT. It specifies CASSLRTGGDEKLFF.